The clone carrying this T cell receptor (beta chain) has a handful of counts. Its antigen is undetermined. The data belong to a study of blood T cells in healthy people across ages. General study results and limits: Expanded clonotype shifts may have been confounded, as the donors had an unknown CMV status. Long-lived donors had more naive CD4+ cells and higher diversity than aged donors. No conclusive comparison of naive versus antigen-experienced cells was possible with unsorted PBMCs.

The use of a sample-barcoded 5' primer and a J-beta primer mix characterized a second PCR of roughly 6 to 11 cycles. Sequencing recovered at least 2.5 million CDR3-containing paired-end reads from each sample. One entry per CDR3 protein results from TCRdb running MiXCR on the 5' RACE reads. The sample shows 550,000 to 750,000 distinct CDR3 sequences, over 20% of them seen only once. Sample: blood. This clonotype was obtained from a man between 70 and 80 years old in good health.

The DNA for the CDR3 is TGTGCCATCAGTGCGACTAGCGGGAGCGCCTACGAGCAGTACTTC. It translates to CAISATSGSAYEQYF. This rearrangement joins TRBV10-3 to TRBJ2-7; 12 nucleotides match TRBD2. This CDR3 has 15 amino acids. The V segment lost 4 bases and the J segment 2 bases; nucleotides outside the gene matches: 3. Germline CDR1 reads ENHRY; CDR2 reads SYGVKD.